The source of this T cell receptor (beta chain) is a study of OX40 agonist ivuxolimab in advanced cancers. About this clone itself: Antigen specificity is unknown.

V lost 6 bases to trimming and J lost 4 bases, with 9 bases between them. The CDR3 is 12 residues long. Germline lookup yields CDR1 SGHNT and CDR2 YENEEA. Here immunoSEQ multiplex PCR was the method, and the copy in TCRdb shows in-frame clones only, minus some. This sample has 70,000 or so clones, with roughly 84% found just once. Overall study results and limits: People who partly responded at 0.1-3.0 mg/kg had some of the least clonal expansion seen. CD8+ T cells averaged more expanded clones than CD4+.

The chain recombines TRBV11-3 with TRBJ2-5, with D possibly matching TRBD1 (6 bases). This TCR derives from an adult with an advanced solid tumor such as melanoma, head and neck, liver or kidney cancer. The source was CD4+ or CD8+ T cells sorted from blood, collected in a trial of the OX40 agonist ivuxolimab. CDR3 in amino acids: CASRGAGETQYF. CDR3 in DNA: TGTGCCAGCAGGGGGGCAGGAGAGACCCAGTACTTC.